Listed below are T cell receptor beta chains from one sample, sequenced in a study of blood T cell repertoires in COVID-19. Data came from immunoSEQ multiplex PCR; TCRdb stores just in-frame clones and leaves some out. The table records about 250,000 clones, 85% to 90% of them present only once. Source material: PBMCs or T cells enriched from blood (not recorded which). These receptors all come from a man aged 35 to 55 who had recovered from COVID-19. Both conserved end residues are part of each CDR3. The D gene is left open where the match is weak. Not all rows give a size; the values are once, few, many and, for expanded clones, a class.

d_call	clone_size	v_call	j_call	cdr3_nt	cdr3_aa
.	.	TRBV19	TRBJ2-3	TGTGCCAGTAGCCCTAGTATCGGTACGCAGTATTTT	CASSPSIGTQYF
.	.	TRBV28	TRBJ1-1	TGTGCCAGCAGTTCCCACGGTGGTGAAGCTTTCTTT	CASSSHGGEAFF
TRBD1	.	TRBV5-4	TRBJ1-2	TGTGCCAGCAGCTTGAAAGACAGGGGGAATGGCTACACCTTC	CASSLKDRGNGYTF
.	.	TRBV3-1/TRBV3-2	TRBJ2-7	TGTGCCAGCAGACAGGGCCACGAGCAGTACTTC	CASRQGHEQYF
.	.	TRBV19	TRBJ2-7	TGTGCCAGTAGTATGTCTAGCGTGAGCGAGCAGTACTTC	CASSMSSVSEQYF
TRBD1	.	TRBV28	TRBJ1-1	TGTGCCAGCAGTTCCCCGGGACAGGGCTTCACTGAAGCTTTCTTT	CASSSPGQGFTEAFF
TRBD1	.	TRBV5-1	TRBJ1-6	TGCGCCAGCAGCTTGGAGGGACAGGGTGCTTCACCCCTCCACTTT	CASSLEGQGASPLHF
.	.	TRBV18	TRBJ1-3	TGTGCCAGCCAGCGGGGGACAAGACTTTCTGGAAACACCATATATTTT	CASQRGTRLSGNTIYF
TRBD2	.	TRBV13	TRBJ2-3	TGTGCCAGCAGCTCCTCCGGACTAGCGGGGGTGGCAGATACGCAGTATTTT	CASSSSGLAGVADTQYF
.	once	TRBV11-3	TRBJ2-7	TGTGCCAGCAGGCTCGGAGGGGACGAGCAGTACTTC	CASRLGGDEQYF
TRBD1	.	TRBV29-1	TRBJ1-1	TGCAGCGTCGGACAGGGGGCCGACACTGAAGCTTTCTTT	CSVGQGADTEAFF
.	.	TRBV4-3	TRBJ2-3	TGCGCCAGCAGCCAATCACTACTAGGTACGCAGTATTTT	CASSQSLLGTQYF
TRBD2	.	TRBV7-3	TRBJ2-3	TGTGCCAGCAGCTTATTCCCTAGCGGGAGTGCAGATACGCAGTATTTT	CASSLFPSGSADTQYF
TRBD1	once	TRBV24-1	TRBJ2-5	TGTGCCACCAGTGATTCCCGAACAGGGGGGTTGGAGACCCAGTACTTC	CATSDSRTGGLETQYF
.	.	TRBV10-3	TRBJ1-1	TGTGCCATCATGCCAGATATGAACACTGAAGCTTTCTTT	CAIMPDMNTEAFF
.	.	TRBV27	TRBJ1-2	TGTGCCAGCAGTGCATCACAGGGATTATATGGCTACACCTTC	CASSASQGLYGYTF
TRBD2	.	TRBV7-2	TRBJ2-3	TGTGCCAGCAGCTTAGCCCTAGCGGGGGTCACAGATACGCAGTATTTT	CASSLALAGVTDTQYF
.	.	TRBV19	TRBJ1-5	TGTGCCAGTAGCTGGCCCCCCCCCGGCAATCAGCCCCAGCATTTT	CASSWPPPGNQPQHF
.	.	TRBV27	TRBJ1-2	TGTGCCAGCAGACCCTCGGGACTCGCGAGGGGCTACACCTTC	CASRPSGLARGYTF
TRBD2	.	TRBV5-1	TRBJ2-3	TGCGCCAGCAGCTTCACTAGCGGGGGGGACACAGATACGCAGTATTTT	CASSFTSGGDTDTQYF
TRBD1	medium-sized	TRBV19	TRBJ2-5	TGTGCCAGTAGTCAGGGGGCTTGGGCGGAGACCCAGTACTTC	CASSQGAWAETQYF
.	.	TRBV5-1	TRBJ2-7	TGCGCCAGCAGCTCCGAACCGGACAGCTACGAGCAGTACTTC	CASSSEPDSYEQYF
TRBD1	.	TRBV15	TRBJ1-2	TGTGCCACCAGCAGAGATTTTTTCGGGACAGGGGAATCTAACTATGGCTACACCTTC	CATSRDFFGTGESNYGYTF
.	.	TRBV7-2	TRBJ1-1	TGTGCCAGCAGCTTCCAGGCGGGGGACACTGAAGCTTTCTTT	CASSFQAGDTEAFF
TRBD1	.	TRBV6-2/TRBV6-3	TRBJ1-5	TGTGCCAGCAGTGGGACAGGGGGCGTTCAGCCCCAGCATTTT	CASSGTGGVQPQHF
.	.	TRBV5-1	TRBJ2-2	TGCGCCAGCACCTTATTCCGTGGGGGGTCCTCTAACACCGGGGAGCTGTTTTTT	CASTLFRGGSSNTGELFF